The present entry profiles one TCR beta chain with its context. This specimen belongs to a study of T cells in Graves' hyperthyroidism and ophthalmopathy. Authors of the study amplified TCR beta CDR3 regions from RNA transcripts. Initially, a first-round RT-PCR of the TCR CDR3 employed the HTBI primer set. TCRdb analysed the multiplex PCR reads with MiXCR anew, one entry per CDR3 protein. The sample includes hundreds of thousands of distinct CDR3 sequences, around 22% of them seen just once. The authors took PBMCs from 10 ml fresh peripheral blood. CDR3 length: 13 amino acids. Germline CDR1 is ENHRY and CDR2 is SYGVKD. After removal of 11 bases from V and 6 bases from J, the junction contained 11 bases not matched to a gene.

Sequenced input: blood. The gene calls are TRBV10-3 and TRBJ2-3; TRBD1 aligns across 7 bases. This receptor was obtained from a man aged 30 to 39 with Graves' ophthalmopathy. The chain's CDR3 is CAAREGAGDTQYF. As DNA, the CDR3 is TGTGCCGCCCGAGAGGGGGCCGGGGATACGCAGTATTTT.